The 18 T cell receptor beta chains in this list originate from one sample, sequenced in a study of OX40 agonist ivuxolimab in advanced cancers. Some clones are missing from TCRdb's copy, which holds only in-frame ones; the method was immunoSEQ multiplex PCR. The sample yields some 69,000 clones, roughly nine tenths seen once. This specimen was CD4+ or CD8+ T cells sorted from blood, taken in a trial of the OX40 agonist ivuxolimab. The source of these receptors is an adult with an advanced solid tumor such as melanoma, head and neck, liver or kidney cancer.

V gene TRBV28 combines with J gene TRBJ1-2; D gene ambiguous. Germline CDR1 MDHEN, CDR2 SYDVKM. V was clipped by 2 bases and J by 4 bases, with 11 bases between them. The CDR3 length is 14 residues. CDR3 bases: TGTGCCAGCAGTTTAACTGCAGCCACCTATGGCTACACCTTC. It codes for CASSLTAATYGYTF.

The chain couples TRBV7-9 to TRBJ2-2; D uncertain. The CDR3 loop spans 14 amino acids. V was shortened by 1 base and J by 2 bases, with 5 bases between the two germline ends. Germline CDR1 and CDR2: SEHNR and FQNEAQ (reference sequence). The CDR3 here is CASSLDTNTGELFF. The CDR3, as DNA: TGTGCCAGCAGCTTAGACACCAACACCGGGGAGCTGTTTTTT.

This clone occurred once. The J gene is TRBJ2-1, the V gene TRBV7-9; D is perhaps TRBD1 or TRBD2 (6 bases each). Germline loops: CDR1 SEHNR, CDR2 FQNEAQ (reference sequence). The length of the CDR3 is 15 residues. With 1 base removed from V and 3 bases from J, the gap between germline ends came to 10 bases. The DNA for the CDR3 is TGTGCCAGCAGCTTAGGGGGGGACATCTACAATGAGCAGTTCTTC. This gives the protein CASSLGGDIYNEQFF.

The V call is TRBV5-1, the J call TRBJ2-1, with 16 positions matching TRBD2. The length of the CDR3 is 23 residues. CDR1 and CDR2 from the germline V gene are SGHRS and YFSETQ. The V gene end was trimmed by 4 bases and the J gene end by 0 bases; junction bases not matched to a gene: 19. The CDR3 spells CASSRRTGPGLAGGPSSYNEQFF. The CDR3 bases are TGCGCCAGCAGCCGAAGAACTGGGCCGGGACTAGCGGGAGGGCCGAGCTCCTACAATGAGCAGTTCTTC. Drawing the rest from reference TRBV5-1 and TRBJ2-1, the complete variable domain is KAGVTQTPRYLIKTRGQQVTLSCSPISGHRSVSWYQQTPGQGLQFLFEYFSETQRNKGNFPGRFSGRQFSNSRSEMNVSTLELGDSALYLCASSRRTGPGLAGGPSSYNEQFFGPGTRLTVL.

In regard to this clone: The same CDR3 arises from other DNA sequences in this sample as well. This sequence joins TRBV7-2 and TRBJ1-2; D not resolved. V lost 1 base to trimming and J lost 5 bases, with 20 bases between them. The CDR3 runs to 17 residues. Germline V gives CDR1 SGHTA, CDR2 FQGNSA. The chain's CDR3 is CASSLGFMGGINYGYTF. In DNA, the CDR3 is TGTGCCAGCAGCTTAGGATTCATGGGAGGGATTAATTATGGCTACACCTTC. Together with reference TRBV7-2 and TRBJ1-2, the CDR3 gives the full variable domain: GAGVSQSPSNKVTEKGKDVELRCDPISGHTALYWYRQSLGQGLEFLIYFQGNSAPDKSGLPSDRFSAERTGGSVSTLTIQRTQQEDSAVYLCASSLGFMGGINYGYTFGSGTRLTVV.

The chain carries TRBV6-5 and TRBJ1-2, with TRBD1 matching 8 bases. With V trimmed by 2 bases and J by 3 bases, 5 bases remained unmatched. The CDR3 contains 15 residues. Looked up from germline, CDR1 is MNHEY and CDR2 is SVGAGI. The CDR3 region is CASSYGQGEYYGYTF. CDR3 DNA sequence: TGTGCCAGCAGTTACGGACAGGGAGAGTACTATGGCTACACCTTC.

A remark on this clone: This specimen includes other DNA sequences encoding the same CDR3. V is TRBV7-2 and J is TRBJ2-7, with 7 positions matching TRBD2. CDR3 length equals 13 residues. J was trimmed by 4 bases and V by 10 bases; bases with no gene match: 10. The germline gives CDR1 SGHTA, CDR2 FQGNSA. CDR3 in amino acids: CATRRASGYEQYF. The CDR3 bases are TGTGCCACCCGCCGGGCTAGCGGATACGAGCAGTACTTC.

The chain carries TRBV7-2 and TRBJ2-7; 9 bases agree with TRBD2. The CDR3 extends over 17 amino acids. Trimming removed 1 base from V and 6 bases from J; junction bases left unmatched: 13. Germline values: CDR1 SGHTA, CDR2 FQGNSA. The CDR3 bases are TGTGCCAGCAGCTTAGGGCGGGCTAGCGGGGCCTGGGGCGAGCAGTACTTC. Translation gives CASSLGRASGAWGEQYF.

The chain uses TRBV5-1 and TRBJ2-5; D uncertain. Per germline, CDR1 SGHRS and CDR2 YFSETQ. V was pared by 2 bases and J by 1 base, with 3 bases between. The CDR3 totals 12 residues. CDR3 DNA sequence: TGCGCCAGCAGCTTTTTCCAAGAGACCCAGTACTTC. It codes for CASSFFQETQYF.

The chain combines TRBV5-1 with TRBJ1-5, with TRBD1 identical over 7 bases. The V gene's germline CDR1 is SGHRS and CDR2 YFSETQ. V dropped 5 bases and J dropped 2; count of bases not matched to a gene: 4. The CDR3 totals 14 residues. CDR3 in DNA: TGCGCCAGCAGTGCCACAGGGGGCAATCAGCCCCAGCATTTT. As protein: CASSATGGNQPQHF.

V gene TRBV11-2 combines with J gene TRBJ2-7, with D uncertain. Per germline, CDR1 SGHAT and CDR2 FQNNGV. The CDR3 totals 14 residues. Trimming took 5 bases from V and 0 from J, leaving 11 bases between them. This chain's CDR3 is CASSPPGHSYEQYF. Here the CDR3 DNA reads TGTGCCAGCAGCCCCCCAGGCCACTCCTACGAGCAGTACTTC.

V gene TRBV7-9 combines with J gene TRBJ2-2; 9 bases are a match to TRBD1. Germline CDR1 SEHNR, CDR2 FQNEAQ (reference sequence). The CDR3 runs 17 residues. The J segment lost 1 base and the V segment lost 5 bases, leaving 8 bases of the junction unmatched. CDR3: CASSPYGTGMNTGELFF. In nucleotides, the CDR3 is TGTGCCAGCAGCCCCTACGGGACAGGGATGAACACCGGGGAGCTGTTTTTT.

The chain employs TRBV5-4 and TRBJ2-5; D call uncertain. The CDR3 contains 15 residues. CDR1 is SGHNT, CDR2 YYREEE, per germline (reference sequence). The V gene lost 0 bases and the J gene lost 4 bases, with 13 bases spanning the gap. The DNA of the CDR3 is TGTGCCAGCAGCTTGGAAGGCGGCCGGGTAGAGACCCAGTACTTC. Residues: CASSLEGGRVETQYF.

The genes are TRBV6-6 and TRBJ1-6; no definite D call. Trimming removed 4 bases at V and 8 bases at J, with 15 bases between. CDR3 size: 15 residues. Germline V lookup: CDR1 MNHNY, CDR2 SVGAGI (reference sequence). The CDR3 region has the DNA TGTGCCAGCAGTTCCCTGTCGGTTAAGGATTCACCCCTCCACTTT. Translated: CASSSLSVKDSPLHF.

The chain recombines TRBV29-1 with TRBJ1-2, with D possibly matching TRBD1 (5 bases). CDR1 is SQVTM, CDR2 ANQGSEA, per germline. The V end lost 4 bases, the J end lost 0 bases, and 15 bases lay between the germline ends. This CDR3 region has 15 residues. CDR3 loop: CSVAPPGPSNYGYTF. The CDR3, as DNA: TGCAGCGTTGCACCACCAGGGCCTTCTAACTATGGCTACACCTTC.

The chain joins TRBV14 to TRBJ2-7; 7 nucleotides match TRBD2. Per the germline V gene, CDR1 is SGHDN and CDR2 is FVKESK. This CDR3 region has 13 residues. V dropped 1 base and J dropped 3; count of bases not matched to a gene: 0. CDR3 coding DNA: TGTGCCAGCAGCCAAGCTAGCGGCTACGAGCAGTACTTC. Amino acid sequence: CASSQASGYEQYF. The full variable domain, its missing parts supplied by reference TRBV14 and TRBJ2-7, is EAGVTQFPSHSVIEKGQTVTLRCDPISGHDNLYWYRRVMGKEIKFLLHFVKESKQDESGMPNNRFLAERTGGTYSTLKVQPAELEDSGVYFCASSQASGYEQYFGPGTRLTVT.

This chain connects TRBV11-3 to TRBJ2-1; D is undetermined. Trimming cost V 0 bases and J 7 bases, with 10 bases left between them. Looked up from germline, CDR1 is SGHNT and CDR2 is YENEEA. The CDR3 sequence is 14 residues long. The CDR3 loop is CASSLDWQVNEQFF. CDR3 nucleotides: TGTGCCAGCAGCTTAGATTGGCAGGTTAATGAGCAGTTCTTC. The full variable domain, with the rest looked up from reference TRBV11-3 and TRBJ2-1, is EAGVVQSPRYKIIEKKQPVAFWCNPISGHNTLYWYLQNLGQGPELLIRYENEEAVDDSQLPKDRFSAERLKGVDSTLKIQPAELGDSAVYLCASSLDWQVNEQFFGPGTRLTVL.

The chain couples TRBV7-3 to TRBJ2-7; a weak D match, TRBD2 (5 bases). The CDR3 sequence is 15 residues long. Trimming removed 2 bases at V and 3 bases at J, with 14 bases between. Germline V gene lookup returns CDR1 SGHTA and CDR2 FQGTGA. The CDR3 region has the DNA TGTGCCAGCAGCTTAGATCGGACTTCACTCTACGAGCAGTACTTC. It is translated as CASSLDRTSLYEQYF.